Following are 26 T cell receptor beta chains from one sample sequenced in a study of T cell responses to AZD1222 COVID-19 vaccine. Profiled with immunoSEQ multiplex PCR; TCRdb holds only in-frame clones, not every one. The table records roughly 110,000 clones, 80% to 85% of them present only once. The material sequenced was peripheral blood, taken on day 0 of AZD1222 vaccination. The receptors derive from an adult in good health.

This rearrangement joins TRBV19 to TRBJ1-1; D gene uncertain. V was shortened by 7 bases and J by 0 bases, with 9 bases between the two germline ends. This CDR3 comprises 13 residues. Germline values: CDR1 LNHDA, CDR2 SQIVND (reference sequence). CDR3 loop: CASMKWMNTEAFF. The CDR3 nucleotides are TGTGCCAGTATGAAGTGGATGAACACTGAAGCTTTCTTT.

Worth noting for this clone: Other nucleotide sequences in the sample specify the same CDR3. V and J are TRBV18 and TRBJ1-2, with a weak D call TRBD1 (6 bases). The length of the CDR3 is 15 residues. Trimming left V 0 bases short and J 5 bases short, with 13 bases between. Germline values: CDR1 KGHSH, CDR2 LQKENI. The CDR3: CASSPPSTGTYGYTF. The DNA of the CDR3 is TGTGCCAGCTCACCACCGAGCACAGGGACATATGGCTACACCTTC.

The chain combines TRBV3-1 (or the pseudogene TRBV3-2) with TRBJ2-1, with 9 positions matching TRBD2. Germline V lookup: CDR1 LGHDT, CDR2 YNNKEL (reference sequence). The CDR3 has 16 residues. J gave up 15 bases and V 4 bases, and 19 bases lay outside the gene matches. The CDR3 loop is CASSPPGGVAGAQRFF. In nucleotides, the CDR3 is TGTGCCAGCAGCCCACCCGGGGGAGTAGCGGGGGCCCAGAGGTTCTTC.

The chain recombines TRBV5-4 with TRBJ1-2, with 9 bases aligning to TRBD1. The CDR3 totals 14 residues. Germline loops: CDR1 SGHNT, CDR2 YYREEE (reference sequence). Trimming took 3 bases from V and 7 from J; bases not matched to a gene: 7. CDR3 protein: CASSSGTGFGGYTF. CDR3 coding DNA: TGTGCCAGCAGCTCCGGGACAGGGTTCGGTGGCTACACCTTC.

This clone was observed once. The chain joins TRBV6-2 or TRBV6-3 to TRBJ2-7; 10 bases match TRBD2. This CDR3 comprises 14 residues. V lost 5 bases, J lost 5 bases, and 6 bases stayed unmatched. Germline lookup yields CDR1 MNHEY and CDR2 SVGEGT. The CDR3 loop reads CASSVRLAGDEQYF. CDR3 sequence (DNA): TGTGCCAGCAGTGTTAGGCTAGCGGGGGACGAGCAGTACTTC.

The genes are TRBV23-1 and TRBJ1-2; 9 bases match TRBD1. TRBV23-1 is reported as an ORF; its role is uncertain. V was clipped by 3 bases and J by 7 bases; unmatched bases: 9. The CDR3 has 15 amino acids. CDR3 region: CASSQLTGGGAGYTF. In nucleotides, the CDR3 is TGCGCCAGCAGTCAGTTGACAGGGGGAGGAGCTGGCTACACCTTC.

The chain carries TRBV10-3 and TRBJ2-4; D is unresolved. Trimming pared 0 bases from V and 5 bases from J, leaving 5 bases between. This CDR3 is 13 amino acids long. The V gene's germline CDR1 is ENHRY and CDR2 SYGVKD. In DNA, the CDR3 is TGTGCCATCAGTGAGTCCGTGGAAAACATTCAGTACTTC. Its protein product is CAISESVENIQYF.

Worth noting for this clone: Other DNA sequences in the sample encode the same CDR3. The chain links TRBV7-9 to TRBJ2-6; D may match TRBD1 or TRBD2 (5 bases each). The CDR3 is 15 amino acids. Looked up from germline, CDR1 is SEHNR and CDR2 is FQNEAQ (reference sequence). V lost 3 bases to trimming and J lost 3 bases, with 9 bases between them. The CDR3 bases are TGTGCCAGCAGCTTCAGGGAGAGTGGGGCCAACGTCCTGACTTTC. Protein sequence: CASSFRESGANVLTF.

In its sample, this clone was seen once. CDR3 coding DNA: TGTGCCACTGGGGACAGGGGCGCTTTCTTT. This translates into CATGDRGAFF. This chain links TRBV7-9 with TRBJ1-1; TRBD1 agrees at 10 bases. V shed 10 bases and J 11 bases; nucleotides not matched to a gene: 4. The CDR3 is made up of 10 amino acids. Germline V gene lookup returns CDR1 SEHNR and CDR2 FQNEAQ (reference sequence). The entire variable domain, with the rest obtained from reference TRBV7-9 and TRBJ1-1, is as follows: DTGVSQNPRHKITKRGQNVTFRCDPISEHNRLYWYRQTLGQGPEFLTYFQNEAQLEKSRLLSDRFSAERPKGSFSTLEIQRTEQGDSAMYLCATGDRGAFFGQGTRLTVV.

V and J are TRBV2 and TRBJ1-4, with TRBD1 as a possible D gene (5 bases). V shed 6 bases and J shed 2 bases, with 10 bases lying between them. Germline CDR1 and CDR2: SNHLY and FYNNEI. CDR3 length equals 14 residues. The CDR3 loop is CASRRRATNEKLFF. The CDR3, as DNA: TGTGCCAGCAGACGCAGGGCTACTAATGAAAAACTGTTTTTT.

The chain uses TRBV18 and TRBJ1-5; 12 nucleotides agree with TRBD1. Germline CDR1 KGHSH, CDR2 LQKENI. V shed 3 bases, J shed 3 bases, and the junction held 3 bases outside the gene matches. The CDR3 has 16 residues. CDR3 residues: CASSPGQGALNQPQHF. CDR3 nucleotides: TGTGCCAGCTCACCGGGACAGGGGGCCCTCAATCAGCCCCAGCATTTT.

The gene calls are TRBV20-1 and TRBJ1-5; D gene unclear. The CDR3 contains 13 residues. Trimming stripped 3 bases from V and 6 bases from J, with 12 bases between. Germline CDR1 reads DFQATT; CDR2 reads SNEGSKA (reference sequence). The CDR3 protein is CSASIVRGQPQHF. The CDR3 bases are TGCAGTGCTAGTATCGTACGGGGTCAGCCCCAGCATTTT.

This chain joins TRBV28 and TRBJ1-5; 7 nucleotides match TRBD1. V shed 7 bases, J shed 5 bases, and the junction held 8 bases outside the gene matches. The CDR3 spans 14 residues. Germline V gene data show CDR1 as MDHEN and CDR2 as SYDVKM. This CDR3 reads CASNAAQGDQPQHF. In DNA, the CDR3 is TGTGCCAGCAACGCAGCGCAGGGGGATCAGCCCCAGCATTTT.

This chain joins TRBV5-8 and TRBJ2-3; 7 nucleotides line up with TRBD1. Trimming cost V 3 bases and J 6 bases; bases outside gene matches: 10. The CDR3 extends over 15 amino acids. CDR1 SGHTS and CDR2 YDEGEE come from the germline V gene. The CDR3 DNA is TGTGCCAGCAGCTGGACAGGAGTCAAGTGGGATACGCAGTATTTT. This translates into CASSWTGVKWDTQYF.

This chain links TRBV5-4 with TRBJ2-3; 12 bases fit TRBD2. This CDR3 has 17 residues. CDR1 and CDR2 from the germline V gene are SGHNT and YYREEE (reference sequence). V was pared by 0 bases and J by 1 base, with 3 bases of the junction left unmatched. The CDR3 DNA is TGTGCCAGCAGCTTGGCTCTAGCGGGAGGGGGCACAGATACGCAGTATTTT. Protein: CASSLALAGGGTDTQYF.

DNA of the CDR3: TGTGCCAGCTCACCTGGACAGGGCAAAATAGAAGCTTTCTTT. Protein product: CASSPGQGKIEAFF. This chain connects TRBV18 to TRBJ1-1; 8 bases are shared with TRBD1. Germline V CDR1 and CDR2: KGHSH, LQKENI. The ends lost 3 bases at V and 8 bases at J; junction bases unmatched: 8. The CDR3 extends over 14 amino acids.

The gene calls are TRBV30 and TRBJ1-2; 10 bases map to TRBD1. J lost 5 bases, V lost 0 bases, and 6 bases had no gene match. The CDR3 covers 15 residues. From germline, CDR1 is GTSNPN and CDR2 SVGIG (reference sequence). The CDR3 sequence is CAWSVPGQGKYGYTF. In DNA, the CDR3 is TGTGCCTGGAGTGTGCCGGGACAGGGGAAGTATGGCTACACCTTC.

The V call is TRBV19, the J call TRBJ2-5; TRBD2 matches 10 bases. The CDR3 extends over 16 amino acids. Looked up from germline, CDR1 is LNHDA and CDR2 is SQIVND (reference sequence). The ends lost 10 bases at V and 4 bases at J; junction bases unmatched: 15. CDR3 DNA: TGTGCCACCAAAGATCCGGCTAGCGGGAGTGCAGAGACCCAGTACTTC. It codes for CATKDPASGSAETQYF.

This clone was picked up one time. The rearrangement links TRBV5-1 to TRBJ1-1; D is perhaps TRBD1 (6 bases). Trimming shortened V by 4 bases and J by 0 bases, and 16 bases separated the two germline ends. This CDR3 is 16 amino acids long. In germline, CDR1 is SGHRS, CDR2 YFSETQ. CDR3 amino acids: CASSPLLGALNTEAFF. The DNA for the CDR3 is TGCGCCAGCAGCCCCCTCTTGGGGGCTTTGAACACTGAAGCTTTCTTT.

This clone was seen a few times. This chain connects TRBV2 to TRBJ1-2; no reliable D call. The CDR3 contains 11 residues. Trimming took off 4 bases at V and 8 bases at J, with 8 bases between the two ends. Germline V gives CDR1 SNHLY, CDR2 FYNNEI. The CDR3 bases are TGTGCCAGCAGTGCAAAGTCCGGCTACACCTTC. The encoded protein is CASSAKSGYTF.

The chain combines TRBV23-1 with TRBJ2-7, with 8 bases lining up with TRBD1. TRBV23-1 is recorded as an ORF, its role being uncertain. The CDR3 contains 19 residues. V dropped 0 bases and J dropped 4; count of bases not matched to a gene: 17. CDR3 sequence reads: CASSQSWQGANKGDYEQYF. The CDR3 bases are TGCGCCAGCAGTCAATCGTGGCAGGGGGCAAACAAGGGTGATTACGAGCAGTACTTC.

The chain carries TRBV7-9 and TRBJ2-7; D uncertain. Germline V gene sequence: CDR1 SEHNR, CDR2 FQNEAQ (reference sequence). Between the trimmed V and J ends, which lost 4 bases and 6 bases, there was a span of 19 bases. The CDR3 contains 15 residues. Here the CDR3 DNA reads TGTGCCAGCAGCTGGACGGCCATTCCTTCCGGCGAGCAGTACTTC. It specifies CASSWTAIPSGEQYF.

This clone was counted a few times. This chain joins TRBV14 and TRBJ2-7, with TRBD2 as a possible D gene (5 bases). V lost 4 bases, J lost 7 bases, and 11 bases lay in between. The CDR3 is 12 amino acids. Germline CDR1 and CDR2: SGHDN and FVKESK. The CDR3 sequence: CASSREIGEQYF. CDR3 coding DNA: TGTGCCAGCAGCCGGGAGATAGGTGAGCAGTACTTC.

This chain links TRBV5-6 with TRBJ1-1, with D unclear. V was shortened by 1 base and J by 1 base, with 5 bases between the two germline ends. The CDR3 length is 13 residues. Looked up from germline, CDR1 is SGHDT and CDR2 is YYEEEE. CDR3 sequence reads: CASSLTANTEAFF. CDR3 DNA sequence: TGTGCCAGCAGCTTGACAGCGAACACTGAAGCTTTCTTT. The full variable domain, rest sourced from reference TRBV5-6 and TRBJ1-1, is DAGVTQSPTHLIKTRGQQVTLRCSPKSGHDTVSWYQQALGQGPQFIFQYYEEEERQRGNFPDRFSGHQFPNYSSELNVNALLLGDSALYLCASSLTANTEAFFGQGTRLTVV.

The chain joins TRBV3-1 (or the pseudogene TRBV3-2) to TRBJ2-7; D not certain. The CDR3 covers 11 residues. Germline V gives CDR1 LGHDT, CDR2 YNNKEL (reference sequence). V was clipped by 2 bases and J by 7 bases, with 6 bases between them. DNA of the CDR3: TGTGCCAGCAGCCAAATGGCGGAGCAGTACTTC. As protein: CASSQMAEQYF.

The rearrangement uses TRBV7-2 and TRBJ2-1; D gene unclear. The CDR3 has 11 amino acids. Germline loops: CDR1 SGHTA, CDR2 FQGNSA. V lost 6 bases, J lost 8 bases, and 8 bases lay in between. CDR3 loop: CASRSSDEQFF. For the CDR3, the DNA is TGTGCCAGCAGATCCTCCGATGAGCAGTTCTTC.